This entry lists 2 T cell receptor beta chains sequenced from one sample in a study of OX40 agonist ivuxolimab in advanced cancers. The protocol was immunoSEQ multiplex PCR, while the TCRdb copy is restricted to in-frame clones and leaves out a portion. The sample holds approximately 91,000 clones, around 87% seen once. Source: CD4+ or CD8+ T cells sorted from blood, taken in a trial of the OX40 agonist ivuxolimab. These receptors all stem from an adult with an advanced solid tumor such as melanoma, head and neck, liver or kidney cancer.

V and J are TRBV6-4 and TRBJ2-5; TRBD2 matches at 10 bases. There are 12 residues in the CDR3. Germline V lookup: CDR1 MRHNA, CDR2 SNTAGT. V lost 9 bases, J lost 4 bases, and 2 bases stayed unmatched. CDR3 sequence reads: CARAGGAETQYF. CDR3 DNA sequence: TGTGCCAGAGCGGGAGGGGCAGAGACCCAGTACTTC.

The CDR3 sequence is CASGTSGSKTQYF. The CDR3 nucleotides are TGCGCCAGCGGGACTAGCGGGAGTAAAACGCAGTATTTT. This chain links TRBV10-1 with TRBJ2-3; 14 nucleotides align to TRBD2. The CDR3 loop spans 13 amino acids. CDR1 and CDR2 (germline): WNHNN, SYGVQD (reference sequence). The trim removed 8 bases at V and 9 bases at J, leaving 4 bases unmatched.